Listed below are T cell receptor beta chains from one sample, sequenced in a study of cytomegalovirus exposure and HLA in healthy donors. Repertoires were generated with immunoSEQ multiplex PCR, while TCRdb's copy carries only in-frame clones and drops some. Here the sample spans 170,000 or so clones, over 60% being singletons. The sequenced sample was PBMCs. Source of these receptors: a man aged 40-49 years in good health and CMV-seronegative. CDR3s include the opening cysteine and the closing phenylalanine or tryptophan. The D gene is left open where the match is weak. A clone size is listed for some rows: how often the clone was seen (once, few, many), or a class if it is expanded.

>-|TRBV7-9|TRBJ1-5|TRBD1
CASSSDRGLGGMSNQPQHF
TGTGCCAGCAGCTCCGACAGGGGATTGGGGGGGATGAGCAATCAGCCCCAGCATTTT
>-|TRBV6-1|TRBJ1-2|TRBD1
CASSELQGFSGYTF
TGTGCCAGCAGTGAATTACAGGGGTTTAGTGGCTACACCTTC
>-|TRBV7-9|TRBJ2-3|-
CASSLSGQDTQYF
TGTGCCAGCAGCTTATCAGGGCAAGATACGCAGTATTTT
>-|TRBV19|TRBJ1-2|-
CASSVSVPMYGYTF
TGTGCCAGTAGTGTATCGGTACCTATGTATGGCTACACCTTC
>-|TRBV7-9|TRBJ2-1|-
CASSSGGGALEQFF
TGTGCCAGCAGCTCTGGTGGTGGGGCTCTCGAGCAGTTCTTC
>-|TRBV5-1|TRBJ1-6|-
CASTGGWDSPLHF
TGCGCCAGCACCGGAGGATGGGATTCACCCCTCCACTTT
>-|TRBV5-1|TRBJ1-6|-
CASSPGQGKSPLHF
TGCGCCAGCAGCCCTGGTCAGGGGAAATCACCCCTCCACTTT
>-|TRBV5-1|TRBJ1-2|TRBD1
CASSLAWDRGTYGYTF
TGCGCCAGCAGCTTGGCCTGGGACAGGGGGACCTATGGCTACACCTTC
>-|TRBV5-4|TRBJ2-5|-
CATHSGETQYF
TGTGCCACCCACTCGGGGGAGACCCAGTACTTC
>-|TRBV2|TRBJ2-3|TRBD2
CASSVLAGAADTQYF
TGTGCCAGCAGTGTACTAGCGGGGGCGGCAGATACGCAGTATTTT
>-|TRBV14|TRBJ2-7|TRBD1
CASSQGYGTGNHEQYF
TGTGCCAGCAGCCAAGGATACGGGACAGGGAACCACGAGCAGTACTTC
>-|TRBV30|TRBJ1-5|-
CAWSPPRGFNQPQHF
TGTGCCTGGAGTCCCCCCCGGGGTTTCAATCAGCCCCAGCATTTT
>-|TRBV7-3|TRBJ2-5|TRBD1
CASSPDRGLETQYF
TGTGCCAGCAGCCCAGACAGGGGGCTGGAGACCCAGTACTTC
>-|TRBV5-4|TRBJ2-6|TRBD2
CASNLGLAGVGANVLTF
TGTGCCAGCAACCTGGGACTAGCGGGAGTTGGGGCCAACGTCCTGACTTTC
>-|TRBV27|TRBJ1-5|-
CASRLHSNQPQHF
TGTGCCAGCAGACTCCATAGCAATCAGCCCCAGCATTTT
>-|TRBV5-6|TRBJ1-2|-
CASSFSLHALNYGYTF
TGTGCCAGCAGCTTCTCACTCCACGCACTAAACTATGGCTACACCTTC
>-|TRBV21-1|TRBJ1-1|-
CASRHRDRGRGLLDTEAFF
TGTGCCAGCAGACACCGGGACAGGGGGCGCGGACTGTTGGACACTGAAGCTTTCTTT
>-|TRBV2|TRBJ1-1|-
CASRTGESTEAFF
TGTGCCAGCAGGACCGGAGAGTCCACTGAAGCTTTCTTT
>-|TRBV4-2|TRBJ1-6|TRBD1
CASSQPGQGNSPLHF
TGTGCCAGCAGCCAACCGGGACAGGGGAATTCACCCCTCCACTTT
>-|TRBV14|TRBJ2-3|TRBD2
CASSRRTGGPDTQYF
TGTGCCAGCAGCCGACGAACGGGGGGTCCAGATACGCAGTATTTT
>-|TRBV4-3|TRBJ1-4|-
CASSQDPDSREKLFF
TGCGCCAGCAGCCAAGATCCTGACAGCCGTGAAAAACTGTTTTTT
>few|TRBV27|TRBJ2-7|TRBD1
CASSRDRVGYEQYF
TGTGCCAGCAGTCGCGACAGGGTAGGCTACGAGCAGTACTTC
>-|TRBV19|TRBJ1-5|-
CASTPLGQLNQPQHF
TGTGCCAGTACTCCCCTCGGACAGCTTAATCAGCCCCAGCATTTT
>-|TRBV5-1|TRBJ2-1|TRBD1
CASSAGQGGVGNEQFF
TGCGCCAGCAGCGCCGGACAGGGCGGGGTGGGGAATGAGCAGTTCTTC
>few|TRBV7-9|TRBJ1-6|-
CASSLDPDNSPLHF
TGTGCCAGCAGCTTAGATCCTGATAATTCACCCCTCCACTTT
>-|TRBV9|TRBJ2-7|TRBD2
CASSVGTSGSNEQYF
TGTGCCAGCAGCGTAGGTACTAGCGGGAGTAACGAGCAGTACTTC
>few|TRBV7-9|TRBJ1-2|-
CSSSLFQLSGGYTF
TGTTCCAGCAGCTTATTTCAACTGTCGGGTGGCTACACCTTC
>-|TRBV5-4|TRBJ1-5|-
CASSLRTVYSNQPQHF
TGTGCCAGCAGCTTGCGGACAGTCTATAGCAATCAGCCCCAGCATTTT
>-|TRBV5-4|TRBJ2-5|TRBD2
CASSLSGRAGETQYF
TGTGCCAGCAGCCTGAGCGGGAGGGCCGGGGAGACCCAGTACTTC
>few|TRBV30|TRBJ2-2|-
CAWSTLNTGELFF
TGTGCCTGGAGCACTCTGAACACCGGGGAGCTGTTTTTT
>-|TRBV9|TRBJ2-7|-
CASSPRTATYEQYF
TGTGCCAGCAGCCCCCGGACAGCTACCTACGAGCAGTACTTC
>few|TRBV5-4|TRBJ2-4|TRBD1
CASSDDRAGIQYF
TGTGCCAGCAGCGACGACAGGGCCGGGATTCAGTACTTC
>-|TRBV6-1|TRBJ2-4|TRBD1
CASDDRDLNIQYF
TGTGCCAGCGACGACAGGGACCTAAACATTCAGTACTTC
>-|TRBV6-4|TRBJ1-5|-
CASSDSRNQPQHF
TGTGCCAGCAGTGACTCGCGGAATCAGCCCCAGCATTTT
>once|TRBV5-1|TRBJ2-7|TRBD2
CASSLAGGSTYEQYF
TGCGCCAGCAGCTTGGCCGGCGGGAGTACCTACGAGCAGTACTTC
>once|TRBV13|TRBJ2-7|-
CASSLPRRPSQQYF
TGTGCCAGCAGCTTACCGCGGCGGCCAAGCCAGCAGTACTTC
>-|TRBV9|TRBJ2-5|TRBD2
CASSVASGRIETQYF
TGTGCCAGCAGCGTAGCTAGCGGGAGGATAGAGACCCAGTACTTC
>-|TRBV5-1|TRBJ1-5|-
CASSLRGGNQPQHF
TGCGCCAGCAGCTTGAGGGGTGGCAATCAGCCCCAGCATTTT
>-|TRBV28|TRBJ2-1|TRBD2
CASSSPGTSGSNEQFF
TGTGCCAGCAGTTCCCCCGGGACTAGCGGGAGTAATGAGCAGTTCTTC
>-|TRBV10-3|TRBJ1-3|TRBD1
CAISRTGGSGNTIYF
TGTGCCATCTCTCGGACAGGGGGCTCTGGAAACACCATATATTTT
>-|TRBV5-4|TRBJ2-3|-
CASSLALGSELNTQYF
TGTGCCAGCAGCTTGGCCTTGGGTAGCGAGCTGAATACGCAGTATTTT
>-|TRBV2|TRBJ1-1|TRBD1
CASNPPAQGVGEAFF
TGTGCCAGCAACCCCCCAGCTCAGGGGGTAGGTGAAGCTTTCTTT
>once|TRBV7-9|TRBJ2-2|TRBD2
CASRGGGIILTGELFF
TGTGCCAGTCGCGGGGGAGGAATAATTCTCACCGGGGAGCTGTTTTTT